The 29 T cell receptor beta chains below come from one sample, sequenced in a study of breast tumors, draining lymph nodes, adjacent tissues. A single record per CDR3 protein comes from TCRdb applying MiXCR to the multiplex PCR reads. The table lists roughly 260,000 distinct CDR3 sequences, roughly 31% of them singletons. Samples came from axillary lymph nodes draining the breast cancer. Sequencing was carried out using axillary lymph node tissue. All receptors come from a female donor with breast cancer. Some clones in this sample may be carry-over from other donors' samples.

This clonotype has at least ten counts. The CDR3 DNA reads as TGTGCCAGCAGTTATCAGGAATTTGATGGCTACACCTTC. This gives the protein CASSYQEFDGYTF. V gene TRBV28 combines with J gene TRBJ1-2; D ambiguous. Germline CDR1 reads MDHEN; CDR2 reads SYDVKM. The V gene lost 4 bases and the J gene lost 6 bases, with 12 bases spanning the gap. This CDR3 contains 13 residues.

There are many counts of this clonotype. The chain links TRBV11-2 to TRBJ2-1, with 7 bases matching TRBD2. Germline CDR1 and CDR2: SGHAT and FQNNGV. J lost 7 bases, V lost 1 base, and 7 bases had no gene match. The CDR3 contains 15 residues. As DNA, the CDR3 is TGTGCCAGCAGCTTAGGACCCGGGAGGATGAATGAGCAGTTCTTC. It encodes CASSLGPGRMNEQFF.

This clonotype was counted ten times or more. The chain uses TRBV7-2 and TRBJ2-5; D perhaps matches TRBD1 (7 bases). V was trimmed by 5 bases and J by 4 bases, leaving 17 bases between them. The germline V gene encodes CDR1 SGHTA and CDR2 FQGNSA. The CDR3 covers 15 residues. CDR3 sequence: CASSMQQGRSETQYF. For the CDR3, the DNA is TGTGCCAGCAGCATGCAACAGGGGAGGTCAGAGACCCAGTACTTC.

The chain is built from TRBV2 and TRBJ2-5; 13 bases match TRBD2. J gave up 2 bases and V 5 bases, and 8 bases lay outside the gene matches. The CDR3 spans 17 residues. Germline V gene sequence: CDR1 SNHLY, CDR2 FYNNEI. CDR3 protein: CASSHHPGLAGQETQYF. CDR3 coding DNA: TGTGCCAGCAGTCACCACCCGGGACTAGCGGGACAAGAGACCCAGTACTTC.

This clonotype was recorded at least ten times. V gene TRBV7-3 combines with J gene TRBJ2-1, with TRBD1 as a possible D gene (5 bases). V was trimmed by 5 bases and J by 0 bases, leaving 11 bases between them. The germline CDR1 and CDR2 sequences are SGHTA and FQGTGA. The CDR3 runs to 15 residues. The CDR3 sequence: CASSRDRNSYNEQFF. The CDR3 bases are TGTGCCAGCAGCCGCGACAGAAACTCCTACAATGAGCAGTTCTTC.

The sample holds many counts of this clonotype. The chain links TRBV2 to TRBJ2-3; D tentatively fits TRBD1 or TRBD2 (5 bases each). Germline V gives CDR1 SNHLY, CDR2 FYNNEI. V lost 4 bases to trimming and J lost 2 bases, with 16 bases between them. CDR3 length equals 16 residues. The CDR3 region is CASSGKRDGITDTQYF. In DNA form, the CDR3 reads TGTGCCAGCAGTGGCAAAAGGGACGGAATCACAGATACGCAGTATTTT.

This clonotype was picked up a small number of times. This rearrangement joins TRBV19 to TRBJ1-1; D is unresolved. V lost 4 bases to trimming and J lost 5 bases, with 11 bases between them. This CDR3 spans 13 amino acids. Germline lookup yields CDR1 LNHDA and CDR2 SQIVND (reference sequence). The CDR3 sequence: CASSREVRTEAFF. The DNA of the CDR3 is TGTGCCAGTAGTAGGGAAGTGAGGACTGAAGCTTTCTTT.

The rearrangement uses TRBV20-1 and TRBJ2-5; 11 bases are a match to TRBD2. CDR3 length equals 16 residues. Germline trimming cut 5 bases from V and 4 bases from J; bases unmatched to any gene: 12. CDR1 DFQATT and CDR2 SNEGSKA come from the germline V gene (reference sequence). For the CDR3, the DNA is TGCAGTGCTTCCAATGGGGTAGCGGGAGGGCCAGAGACCCAGTACTTC. Translation: CSASNGVAGGPETQYF.

This clonotype was counted ten times or more. The chain couples TRBV9 to TRBJ1-2; D may be TRBD1 (6 bases). The CDR3 sequence is 16 residues long. Between the trimmed V and J ends, which lost 0 bases and 8 bases, there was a span of 20 bases. CDR1 is SGDLS and CDR2 is YYNGEE in the germline V gene. The CDR3 DNA reads as TGTGCCAGCAGCGTAGATGTAGGTGGGGACACCGAAGGCTACACCTTC. This translates into CASSVDVGGDTEGYTF.

A few counts support this clonotype. This may be a read error: a much more frequent sequence differs by one nucleotide. J is TRBJ2-7 and V is TRBV7-2; the D gene could be TRBD1 or TRBD2 (6 bases each). CDR3 length: 16 residues. The germline CDR1 and CDR2 sequences are SGHTA and FQGNSA. The CDR3 region is CASGEIRWGAAYEQYF. The CDR3 DNA sequence: TGCGCCAGCGGCGAGATCCGGTGGGGGGCCGCCTACGAGCAGTACTTC.

In this sample, this clonotype turned up many times. This chain joins TRBV3-1 and TRBJ2-7, with D unresolved. The CDR3 runs to 11 residues. Germline V gives CDR1 LGHDT, CDR2 YNNKEL (reference sequence). Between the trimmed V and J ends, which lost 2 bases and 3 bases, there was a span of 2 bases. This CDR3 is CASSQYYEQYF. CDR3 sequence (DNA): TGTGCCAGCAGCCAATACTACGAGCAGTACTTC.

Details on this clonotype: This clone may be a read error of a much larger clone one base away. The V gene is TRBV11-3, the J gene TRBJ1-4; no firm D call. The CDR3 covers 14 residues. Germline V gene lookup returns CDR1 SGHNT and CDR2 YENEEA. The CDR3 nucleotides are TGTGCCAGCAGCTTTGGAAGGAAGAATGGAAAACTGTTTTTT. This gives the protein CASSFGRKNGKLFF. Based on the CDR3 plus reference TRBV11-3 and TRBJ1-4, the full variable domain is EAGVVQSPRYKIIEKKQPVAFWCNPISGHNTLYWYLQNLGQGPELLIRYENEEAVDDSQLPKDRFSAERLKGVDSTLKIQPAELGDSAVYLCASSFGRKNGKLFFGSGTQLSVL.

The V call is TRBV29-1, the J call TRBJ2-5; TRBD2 agrees at 10 bases. The CDR3 has 14 amino acids. Trimming took 2 bases from V and 2 from J; bases not matched to a gene: 2. The germline V gene has CDR1 SQVTM and CDR2 ANQGSEA. The CDR3 is CSVESAGGQETQYF. DNA of the CDR3: TGCAGCGTTGAATCAGCGGGAGGGCAAGAGACCCAGTACTTC.

This clonotype has ten or more counts. The chain recombines TRBV5-1 with TRBJ2-2, with D perhaps being TRBD1 or TRBD2 (5 bases each). The CDR3 consists of 15 residues. The V and J ends lost 7 bases and 1 base respectively, with 14 bases between them. The V gene's germline CDR1 is SGHRS and CDR2 YFSETQ. This CDR3 reads CASGLAQGNTGELFF. In DNA form, the CDR3 reads TGCGCCAGCGGTCTAGCCCAGGGGAACACCGGGGAGCTGTTTTTT. The complete variable domain, with remaining parts taken from reference TRBV5-1 and TRBJ2-2, reads KAGVTQTPRYLIKTRGQQVTLSCSPISGHRSVSWYQQTPGQGLQFLFEYFSETQRNKGNFPGRFSGRQFSNSRSEMNVSTLELGDSALYLCASGLAQGNTGELFFGEGSRLTVL.

This clonotype was seen ten or more times. The rearrangement joins TRBV2 to TRBJ2-7; D unresolved. V dropped 5 bases and J dropped 2 bases, with 7 bases sitting between them. Looked up from germline, CDR1 is SNHLY and CDR2 is FYNNEI. This CDR3 spans 12 amino acids. The CDR3 region is CASSRDPYEQYF. CDR3 DNA: TGTGCCAGCAGTCGAGACCCCTACGAGCAGTACTTC.

DNA of the CDR3: TGTGCCACCAGCAGAGATAGGGGGGTCCAAGAGACCCAGTACTTC. Translating gives CATSRDRGVQETQYF. The chain employs TRBV15 and TRBJ2-5, with D perhaps being TRBD1 or TRBD2 (6 bases each). The CDR3 is 15 residues long. CDR1 and CDR2 from the germline V gene are LNHNV and YYDKDF (reference sequence). Trimming removed 0 bases at V and 1 base at J, with 9 bases between.

The rearrangement uses TRBV6-1 and TRBJ2-7; D is perhaps TRBD2 (6 bases). The V end lost 5 bases, the J end lost 6 bases, and 17 bases lay between the germline ends. The CDR3 extends over 14 amino acids. The V gene's germline CDR1 is MNHNS and CDR2 SASEGT. The CDR3 spells CASSRGGKLSEQYF. The DNA of the CDR3 is TGTGCCAGCAGTCGTGGAGGGAAACTATCCGAGCAGTACTTC.

This clonotype was detected many times. CDR3 in DNA: TGTGCCAGCGGACTAGCGGGAGGGGAGCAGTACTTC. Its protein is CASGLAGGEQYF. The J gene is TRBJ2-7, the V gene TRBV7-2; 15 nucleotides match TRBD2. The CDR3 is 12 amino acids. V lost 8 bases to trimming and J lost 7 bases; unmatched junction nucleotides: 0. Germline V gene sequence: CDR1 SGHTA, CDR2 FQGNSA.

The chain carries TRBV9 and TRBJ1-5; 9 nucleotides line up with TRBD1. V lost 4 bases and J lost 7; bases outside the gene matches: 9. Germline V gives CDR1 SGDLS, CDR2 YYNGEE. The CDR3 has 15 residues. The CDR3, as DNA: TGTGCCAGCAGCCCCCGGACAGGGGAGGGGCAGCCCCAGCATTTT. Translation: CASSPRTGEGQPQHF.

The chain couples TRBV15 to TRBJ1-6; D call uncertain. Germline loops: CDR1 LNHNV, CDR2 YYDKDF (reference sequence). The CDR3 covers 15 residues. Trimming shortened V by 3 bases and J by 13 bases, and 19 bases separated the two germline ends. CDR3 in DNA: TGTGCCACCAGCAGCTTTTATGGGTTTTGGTCCCCCCTCCACTTT. Translating gives CATSSFYGFWSPLHF.

This clonotype occurred many times. The rearrangement links TRBV9 to TRBJ2-2; D is perhaps TRBD2 (5 bases). Trimming pared 0 bases from V and 3 bases from J, leaving 12 bases between. The germline V gene has CDR1 SGDLS and CDR2 YYNGEE. The CDR3 extends over 16 amino acids. The DNA of the CDR3 is TGTGCCAGCAGCGTAGCGGCTAGCCTGGACACCGGGGAGCTGTTTTTT. Amino acids: CASSVAASLDTGELFF.

This clonotype was picked up many times. The chain uses TRBV19 and TRBJ1-5; D uncertain. The CDR3 loop spans 13 amino acids. Trimming stripped 2 bases from V and 5 bases from J, with 7 bases between. The V gene's germline CDR1 is LNHDA and CDR2 SQIVND (reference sequence). The CDR3 sequence is CASSISIDQPQHF. The CDR3 coding sequence is TGTGCCAGTAGTATATCCATAGATCAGCCCCAGCATTTT.

As DNA, the CDR3 is TGTGCCAGCAGCCAAGTTAATGGAAACACTGAAGCTTTCTTT. This translates into CASSQVNGNTEAFF. This chain connects TRBV4-2 to TRBJ1-1; unclear D gene. The CDR3 totals 14 residues. Germline V gives CDR1 LGHNA, CDR2 YNFKEQ. V was cut by 1 base and J by 2 bases, with 8 bases left in between.

This clonotype was recorded many times. The gene calls are TRBV19 and TRBJ2-7; TRBD1 is a possible D gene (6 bases). The CDR3 totals 13 residues. V lost 4 bases and J lost 3, with 10 bases in between. Germline V gene sequence: CDR1 LNHDA, CDR2 SQIVND (reference sequence). In DNA, the CDR3 is TGTGCCAGTAGTAGGGACACCAACTACGAGCAGTACTTC. Its translation: CASSRDTNYEQYF.

The J gene is TRBJ1-2, the V gene TRBV12-3 or TRBV12-4; D possibly corresponds to TRBD1 (6 bases). V gave up 3 bases and J gave up 4 bases, with 18 bases separating them. This CDR3 contains 16 residues. The CDR3 here is CASSFGVAQGGYGYTF. CDR3 coding DNA: TGTGCCAGCAGTTTCGGGGTAGCACAGGGCGGCTATGGCTACACCTTC.

There are a few counts of this clonotype. This chain links TRBV18 with TRBJ2-7, with 7 bases matching TRBD1. V gave up 6 bases and J gave up 6 bases; unmatched junction bases: 14. This CDR3 has 15 amino acids. Germline V CDR1 and CDR2: KGHSH, LQKENI. In nucleotides, the CDR3 is TGTGCCAGCTCCGACGAGGGGGCGATGGTTGGCGAGCAGTACTTC. Protein: CASSDEGAMVGEQYF.

This clonotype has only one observation. The rearrangement links TRBV24-1 to TRBJ1-3; D unresolved. CDR1 is KGHDR, CDR2 SFDVKD, per germline. The CDR3 is 12 amino acids. Trimming stripped 4 bases from V and 2 bases from J, with 2 bases between. CDR3 protein: CATSEPGNTIYF. DNA of the CDR3: TGTGCCACCAGTGAGCCTGGAAACACCATATATTTT.

This chain uses TRBV11-2 with TRBJ2-7, with TRBD2 matching 7 bases. Per the germline V gene, CDR1 is SGHAT and CDR2 is FQNNGV. This CDR3 contains 14 residues. V gave up 8 bases and J gave up 3 bases; unmatched junction bases: 10. The CDR3 sequence: CASRSPGEGYEQYF. The CDR3 DNA reads as TGTGCCAGCCGATCTCCGGGGGAGGGCTACGAGCAGTACTTC.

At least ten counts were recorded for this clonotype. The gene calls are TRBV7-9 and TRBJ2-1; D unresolved. The CDR3 sequence is 15 residues long. V gave up 1 base and J gave up 6 bases, with 13 bases separating them. The germline CDR1 and CDR2 sequences are SEHNR and FQNEAQ (reference sequence). The CDR3 bases are TGTGCCAGCAGCTTAGGCTCCGGGTTCAGCAATGAGCAGTTCTTC. As protein: CASSLGSGFSNEQFF.